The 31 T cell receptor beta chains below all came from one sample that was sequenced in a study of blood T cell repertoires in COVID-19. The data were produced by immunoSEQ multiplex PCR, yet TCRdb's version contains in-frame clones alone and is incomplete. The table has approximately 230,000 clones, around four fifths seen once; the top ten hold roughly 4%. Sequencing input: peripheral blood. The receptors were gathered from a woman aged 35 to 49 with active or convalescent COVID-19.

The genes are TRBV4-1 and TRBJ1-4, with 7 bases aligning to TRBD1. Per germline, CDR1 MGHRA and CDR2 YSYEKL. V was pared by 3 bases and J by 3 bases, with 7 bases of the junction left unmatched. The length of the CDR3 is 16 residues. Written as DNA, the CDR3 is TGCGCCAGCAGCCAGGCAGGGGGGACCGCTAATGAAAAACTGTTTTTT. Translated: CASSQAGGTANEKLFF.

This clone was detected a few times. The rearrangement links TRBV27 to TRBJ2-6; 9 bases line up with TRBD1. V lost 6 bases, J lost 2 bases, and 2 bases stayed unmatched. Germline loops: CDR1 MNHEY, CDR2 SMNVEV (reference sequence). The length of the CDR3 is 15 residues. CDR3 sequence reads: CASRRQGAGANVLTF. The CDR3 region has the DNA TGTGCCAGCAGAAGACAGGGGGCTGGGGCCAACGTCCTGACTTTC.

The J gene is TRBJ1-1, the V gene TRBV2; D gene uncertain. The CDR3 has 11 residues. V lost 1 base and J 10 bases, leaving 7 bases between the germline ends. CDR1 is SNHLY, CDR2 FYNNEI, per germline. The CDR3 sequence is CASSEGAGAFF. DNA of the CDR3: TGTGCCAGCAGTGAAGGCGCGGGAGCTTTCTTT.

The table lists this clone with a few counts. The CDR3 sequence: CASSLGGLTDTQYF. As DNA, the CDR3 is TGTGCCAGCAGCTTAGGGGGCCTGACAGATACGCAGTATTTT. This sequence joins TRBV7-3 and TRBJ2-3, with a possible D match to TRBD1 (6 bases). The CDR3 loop spans 14 amino acids. Germline V gene lookup returns CDR1 SGHTA and CDR2 FQGTGA. Trimming took 2 bases from V and 3 from J, leaving 9 bases between them. Combining the CDR3 with reference TRBV7-3 and TRBJ2-3 gives the whole variable domain GAGVSQTPSNKVTEKGKYVELRCDPISGHTALYWYRQSLGQGPEFLIYFQGTGAADDSGLPNDRFFAVRPEGSVSTLKIQRTERGDSAVYLCASSLGGLTDTQYFGPGTRLTVL.

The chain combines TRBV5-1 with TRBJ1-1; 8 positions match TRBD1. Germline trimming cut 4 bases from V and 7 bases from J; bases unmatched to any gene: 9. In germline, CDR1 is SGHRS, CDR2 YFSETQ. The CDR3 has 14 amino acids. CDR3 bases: TGCGCCAGCAGCGCAATCGACAGGGGTGGTGAAGCTTTCTTT. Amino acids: CASSAIDRGGEAFF.

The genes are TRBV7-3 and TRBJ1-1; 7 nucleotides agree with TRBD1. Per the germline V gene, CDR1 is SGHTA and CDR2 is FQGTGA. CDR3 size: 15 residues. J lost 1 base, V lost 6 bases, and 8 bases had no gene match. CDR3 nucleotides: TGTGCCAGCAGTCTGACAGGGAGTGCGAACACTGAAGCTTTCTTT. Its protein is CASSLTGSANTEAFF.

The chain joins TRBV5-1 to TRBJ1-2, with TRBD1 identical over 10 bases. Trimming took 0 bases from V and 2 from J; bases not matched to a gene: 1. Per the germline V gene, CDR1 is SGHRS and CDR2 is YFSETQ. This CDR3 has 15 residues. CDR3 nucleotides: TGCGCCAGCAGCTTGGAGGGACAGGGGAACTATGGCTACACCTTC. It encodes CASSLEGQGNYGYTF.

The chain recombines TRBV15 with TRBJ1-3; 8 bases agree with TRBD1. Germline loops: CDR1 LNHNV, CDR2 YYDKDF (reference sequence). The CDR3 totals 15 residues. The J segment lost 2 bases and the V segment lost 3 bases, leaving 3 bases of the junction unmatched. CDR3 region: CATSRDRAAGNTIYF. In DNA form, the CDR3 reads TGTGCCACCAGCAGGGACAGGGCAGCTGGAAACACCATATATTTT.

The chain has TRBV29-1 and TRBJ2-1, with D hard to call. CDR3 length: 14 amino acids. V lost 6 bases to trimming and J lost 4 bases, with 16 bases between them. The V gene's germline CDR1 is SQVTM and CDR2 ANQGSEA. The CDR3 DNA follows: TGCAGCGTGGTAGCTACAAGAACATACAATGAGCAGTTCTTC. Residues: CSVVATRTYNEQFF.

The CDR3 is CASSIPGRGAFF. The CDR3 DNA is TGTGCCAGCAGCATACCGGGACGGGGGGCTTTCTTT. The chain employs TRBV12-3 or TRBV12-4 and TRBJ1-1; D might be TRBD1 (5 bases). The CDR3 is 12 amino acids. V lost 6 bases and J 11 bases, leaving 16 bases between the germline ends.

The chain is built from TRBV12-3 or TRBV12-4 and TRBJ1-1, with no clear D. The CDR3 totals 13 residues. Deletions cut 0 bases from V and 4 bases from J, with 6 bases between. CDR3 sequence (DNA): TGTGCCAGCAGTTTAGCTCTCGGCACTGAAGCTTTCTTT. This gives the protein CASSLALGTEAFF.

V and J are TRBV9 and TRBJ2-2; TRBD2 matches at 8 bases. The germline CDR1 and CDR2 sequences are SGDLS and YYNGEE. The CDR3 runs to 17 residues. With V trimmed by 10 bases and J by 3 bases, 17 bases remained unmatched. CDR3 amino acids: CALRGPRAGEDTGELFF. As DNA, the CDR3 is TGTGCCCTCAGGGGCCCTCGAGCGGGGGAGGACACCGGGGAGCTGTTTTTT.

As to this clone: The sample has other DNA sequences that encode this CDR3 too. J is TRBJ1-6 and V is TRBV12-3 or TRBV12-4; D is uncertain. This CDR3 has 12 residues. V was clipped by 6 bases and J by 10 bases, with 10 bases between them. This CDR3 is CASSYPGSPLHF. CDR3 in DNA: TGTGCCAGCAGCTATCCGGGATCACCCCTCCACTTT.

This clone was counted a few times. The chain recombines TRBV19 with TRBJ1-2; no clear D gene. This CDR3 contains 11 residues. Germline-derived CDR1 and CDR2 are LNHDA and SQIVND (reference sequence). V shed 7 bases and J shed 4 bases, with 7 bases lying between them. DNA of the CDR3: TGTGCCAGTACCGCGGGCTATGGCTACACCTTC. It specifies CASTAGYGYTF.

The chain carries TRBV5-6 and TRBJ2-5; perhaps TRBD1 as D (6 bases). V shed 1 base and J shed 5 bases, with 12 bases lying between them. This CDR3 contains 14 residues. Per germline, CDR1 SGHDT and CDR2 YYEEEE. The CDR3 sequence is CASSLLSGVETQYF. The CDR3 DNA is TGTGCCAGCAGCTTGCTCTCAGGGGTTGAGACCCAGTACTTC.

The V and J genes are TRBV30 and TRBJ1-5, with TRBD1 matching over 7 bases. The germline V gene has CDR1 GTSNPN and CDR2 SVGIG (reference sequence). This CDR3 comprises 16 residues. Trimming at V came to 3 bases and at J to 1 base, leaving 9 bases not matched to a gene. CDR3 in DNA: TGTGCCTGGAGCAGGGGGGCGGGGAAGAGCAATCAGCCCCAGCATTTT. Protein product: CAWSRGAGKSNQPQHF.

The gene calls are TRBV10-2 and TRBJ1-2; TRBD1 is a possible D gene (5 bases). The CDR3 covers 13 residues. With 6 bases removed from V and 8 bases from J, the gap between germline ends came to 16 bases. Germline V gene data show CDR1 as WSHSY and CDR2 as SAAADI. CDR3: CASSLQGEYGYTF. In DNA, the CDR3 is TGCGCCAGCAGCCTTCAGGGCGAATACGGCTACACCTTC.

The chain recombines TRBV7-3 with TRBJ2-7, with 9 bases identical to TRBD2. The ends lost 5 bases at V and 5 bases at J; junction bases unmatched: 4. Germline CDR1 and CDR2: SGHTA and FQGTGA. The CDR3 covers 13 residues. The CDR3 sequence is CASSPGLAHEQYF. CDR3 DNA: TGTGCCAGCAGCCCGGGACTAGCTCACGAGCAGTACTTC. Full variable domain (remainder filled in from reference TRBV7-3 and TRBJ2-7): GAGVSQTPSNKVTEKGKYVELRCDPISGHTALYWYRQSLGQGPEFLIYFQGTGAADDSGLPNDRFFAVRPEGSVSTLKIQRTERGDSAVYLCASSPGLAHEQYFGPGTRLTVT.

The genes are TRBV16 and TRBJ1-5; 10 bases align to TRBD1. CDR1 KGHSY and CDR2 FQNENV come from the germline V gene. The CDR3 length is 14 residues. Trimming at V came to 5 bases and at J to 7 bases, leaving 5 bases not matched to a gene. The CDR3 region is CASSATGGRQPQHF. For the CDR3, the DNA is TGTGCCAGCAGCGCGACAGGGGGCCGCCAGCCCCAGCATTTT.

Here the CDR3 reads CASSLYVGRVYEQYF. The CDR3 bases are TGTGCCAGCAGCTTATATGTGGGGAGAGTCTACGAGCAGTACTTC. The chain uses TRBV11-2 and TRBJ2-7, with a weak D call TRBD2 (5 bases). Germline assignment: CDR1 SGHAT and CDR2 FQNNGV. The CDR3 covers 15 residues. V lost 2 bases to trimming and J lost 3 bases, with 14 bases between them.

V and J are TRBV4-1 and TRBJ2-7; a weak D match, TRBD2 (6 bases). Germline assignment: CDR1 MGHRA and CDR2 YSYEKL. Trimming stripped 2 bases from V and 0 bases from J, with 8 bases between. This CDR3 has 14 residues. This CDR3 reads CASSQSGLSYEQYF. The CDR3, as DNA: TGCGCCAGCAGCCAATCGGGACTCTCCTACGAGCAGTACTTC.

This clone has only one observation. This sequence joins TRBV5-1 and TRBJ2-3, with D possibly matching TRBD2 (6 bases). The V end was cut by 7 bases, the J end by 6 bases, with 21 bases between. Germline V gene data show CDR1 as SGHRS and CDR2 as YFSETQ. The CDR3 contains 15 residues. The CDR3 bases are TGCGCCAGCGGGGTGGCATCGCGGGGTTCGGATACGCAGTATTTT. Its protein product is CASGVASRGSDTQYF.

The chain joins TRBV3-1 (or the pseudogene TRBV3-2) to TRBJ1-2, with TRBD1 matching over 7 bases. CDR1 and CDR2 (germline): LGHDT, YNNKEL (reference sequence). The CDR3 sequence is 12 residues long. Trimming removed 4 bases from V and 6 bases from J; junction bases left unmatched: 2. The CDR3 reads CASSPTGDGYTF. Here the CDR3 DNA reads TGTGCCAGCAGCCCCACAGGGGATGGCTACACCTTC.

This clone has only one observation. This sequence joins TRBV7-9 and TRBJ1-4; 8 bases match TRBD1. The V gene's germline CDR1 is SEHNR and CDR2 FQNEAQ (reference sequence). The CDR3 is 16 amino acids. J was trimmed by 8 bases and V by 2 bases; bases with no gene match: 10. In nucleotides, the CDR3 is TGTGCCAGCAGCTTAAACCCTCTCCAGGGGGCGGAAAAACTGTTTTTT. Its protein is CASSLNPLQGAEKLFF.

The DNA for the CDR3 is TGCGCCAGCAGCCATGGCCTAGTAGCGGGGACGACAGATACGCAGTATTTT. As protein: CASSHGLVAGTTDTQYF. This chain joins TRBV4-1 and TRBJ2-3; 8 positions match TRBD2. CDR3 size: 17 residues. V was pared by 3 bases and J by 3 bases, with 11 bases of the junction left unmatched. The germline V gene has CDR1 MGHRA and CDR2 YSYEKL.

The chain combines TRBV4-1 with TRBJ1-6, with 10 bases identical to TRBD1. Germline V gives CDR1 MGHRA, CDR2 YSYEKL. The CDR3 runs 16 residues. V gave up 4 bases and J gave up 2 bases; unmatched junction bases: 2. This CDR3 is CASSRGQGAYNSPLHF. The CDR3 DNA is TGCGCCAGCAGCCGCGGACAGGGGGCCTATAATTCACCCCTCCACTTT.

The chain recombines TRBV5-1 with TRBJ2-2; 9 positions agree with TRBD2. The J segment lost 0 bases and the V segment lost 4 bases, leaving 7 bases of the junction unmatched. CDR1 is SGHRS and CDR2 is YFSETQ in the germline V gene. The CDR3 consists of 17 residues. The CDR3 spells CASSGSAGGPNTGELFF. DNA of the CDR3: TGCGCCAGCAGCGGGTCAGCGGGGGGACCGAACACCGGGGAGCTGTTTTTT.

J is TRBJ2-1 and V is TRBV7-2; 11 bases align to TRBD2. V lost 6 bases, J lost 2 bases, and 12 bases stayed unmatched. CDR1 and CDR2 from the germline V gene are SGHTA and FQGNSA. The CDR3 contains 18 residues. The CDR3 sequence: CASSPGTSGIWAYNEQFF. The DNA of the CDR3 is TGTGCCAGCAGTCCCGGGACTAGCGGCATTTGGGCCTACAATGAGCAGTTCTTC.

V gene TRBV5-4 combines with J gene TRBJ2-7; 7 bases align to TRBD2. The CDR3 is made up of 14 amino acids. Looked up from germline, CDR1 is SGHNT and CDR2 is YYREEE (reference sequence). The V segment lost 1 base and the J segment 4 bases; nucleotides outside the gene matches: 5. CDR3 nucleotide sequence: TGTGCCAGCAGCTTGTGGGGGGGGAGGTACGAGCAGTACTTC. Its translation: CASSLWGGRYEQYF.

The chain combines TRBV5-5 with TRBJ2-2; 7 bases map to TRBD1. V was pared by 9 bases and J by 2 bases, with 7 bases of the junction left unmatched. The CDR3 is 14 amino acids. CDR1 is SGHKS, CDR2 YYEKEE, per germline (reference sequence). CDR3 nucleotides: TGTGCCACCTCTGGGGACAGCAACACCGGGGAGCTGTTTTTT. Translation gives CATSGDSNTGELFF.

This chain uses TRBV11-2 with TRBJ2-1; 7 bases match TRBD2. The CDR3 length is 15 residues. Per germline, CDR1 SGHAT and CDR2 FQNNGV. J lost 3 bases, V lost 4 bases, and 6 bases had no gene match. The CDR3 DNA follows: TGTGCCAGCAGCTCGGAGTGGGGGGGCTACAATGAGCAGTTCTTC. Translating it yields CASSSEWGGYNEQFF.